A single sample gave rise to the 4 T cell receptor beta chains below, sequenced in a study of CD8 T cells in Susac syndrome. An amount of RNA that ranged from roughly 0.5 to 1 ug was reverse transcribed with random hexamers. TCRdb reanalysed the immunoSEQ multiplex PCR reads using MiXCR and keeps one entry per CDR3 protein. The sample carries about 84,000 distinct CDR3 sequences, around 93% recorded once. The sample comprised CD8+ T cells from PBMCs. The receptors derive from a human donor in good health.

The chain combines TRBV30 with TRBJ2-1; D unresolved. Between the trimmed V and J ends, which lost 4 bases and 4 bases, there was a span of 11 bases. CDR3 size: 13 residues. Germline-derived CDR1 and CDR2 are GTSNPN and SVGIG (reference sequence). The CDR3 protein is CAWTRDSYNEQFF. The CDR3 coding sequence is TGTGCCTGGACCAGAGACTCATACAATGAGCAGTTCTTC.

The J gene is TRBJ2-1, the V gene TRBV7-3, with 12 bases matching TRBD2. With 3 bases clipped from V and 6 bases from J, the junction kept 3 bases outside the gene matches. Germline loops: CDR1 SGHTA, CDR2 FQGTGA. The CDR3 covers 15 residues. The DNA of the CDR3 is TGTGCCAGCAGCTTTCTAGCGGGGGGGCTCAATGAGCAGTTCTTC. Protein: CASSFLAGGLNEQFF.

V and J are TRBV3-1 and TRBJ2-7; 10 bases are a match to TRBD2. This CDR3 is built from 15 residues. With V trimmed by 6 bases and J by 3 bases, 8 bases remained unmatched. The germline V gene encodes CDR1 LGHDT and CDR2 YNNKEL (reference sequence). The CDR3 DNA follows: TGTGCCAGCAGGGACGAGCGGGGGGGCCTCTACGAGCAGTACTTC. This gives the protein CASRDERGGLYEQYF.

The genes are TRBV19 and TRBJ2-1; the D is unclear. CDR3 size: 15 residues. The V end lost 1 base, the J end lost 0 bases, and 7 bases lay between the germline ends. The germline gives CDR1 LNHDA, CDR2 SQIVND (reference sequence). In nucleotides, the CDR3 is TGTGCCAGTAGTATAGGGTTGAGCTCCTACAATGAGCAGTTCTTC. This sequence encodes CASSIGLSSYNEQFF.